This T cell receptor (beta chain) emerged from a study of blood T cell repertoires in COVID-19 (dated by TCRdb to the early 2020s). In terms of the full investigation: Samples covering the acute and convalescent phases of COVID-19 were provided by collaborators in the United States, Italy and Spain. A freely available public database, intended as a resource for researchers studying the immune response to SARS-CoV-2, is where the repertoires were released. Nearly every sample came with metadata listing a de-identified subject ID, COVID-19 status, age in years and sex. The prospective study material was composed of cDNA or gDNA derived from T cells, B-cell-depleted T cells, or PBMCs. Where available, HLA class I and class II types were obtained from metadata supplied by the sample provider rather than from assay-based typing. Deeply sampled blood TCRbeta repertoires from subjects exposed to, actively infected with, or recovered from COVID-19 were included in the dataset. The samples were drawn from two sources: the first 160 participants of the ongoing ImmuneRACE study, and 1,000 to 1,500 subjects contributed by 6 global collaborators. What the work shows at the level of the full study, not this receptor alone: The amount of clinical and demographic metadata varied by source and participant and was provided uncurated.

The immunoSEQ Assay, a bias-controlled multiplex PCR, was used to amplify TCRbeta CDR3 regions from genomic DNA. For the original study's pipeline: Within the assay, amplification of reference gene primers was used to estimate how many nucleated cells each sample contained. To quantify the absolute abundance of each unique TCRbeta CDR3 rearrangement, sequence reads were collapsed and filtered. For each sample, productive Simpson clonality was calculated as the square root of Simpson's diversity index over productive rearrangements. TCRdb provides this immuneACCESS table in a form limited to in-frame rearrangements. Some clones are lacking; in checked studies, under half of them reflect an unresolved V gene, and why the rest are absent is not known. For V, J and clone size, that table is used; D and trimming come from the DNA. The sample records more than 10,000 clones, 88% of which are singletons. Jointly, the top ten make up 29% of the sample.

This clone was counted only a few times. Its antigen specificity is not known. No base quality information exists; no much larger clone differs at one position. Clipping removes 5 bases from V and 0 bases from J, with 7 as the unmatched junction base count. Looking up the germline V gene (reference sequence) yields CDR1 SEHNR and CDR2 FQNEAQ. The CDR3 spans 16 residues, from the cysteine through the phenylalanine. The entry retains the CDR3 DNA only, 48 bases that are in frame from base 1. The collaborating institutions used their own protocols to collect whole blood in K2EDTA tubes. For TCRbeta analysis, collaborators shipped samples in one of three forms: frozen whole blood, isolated PBMCs, or DNA extracted from either of those sample types.

The clonotype originates from a human donor in a cohort sampled during active COVID-19. The chain couples TRBV7-9 to TRBJ1-1, and TRBD1 matches 9 of the central bases. The sequenced sample was peripheral blood. CDR3 loop: CASSTGTGIMNTEAFF. In nucleotides, the sequence is TGTGCCAGCAGCACTGGGACAGGGATAATGAACACTGAAGCTTTCTTT.